This T cell receptor beta chain was captured by sequencing in a study of T cell repertoires in cytomegalovirus infection. About the study: It was the public TCR beta signatures that indicated both CMV infection and matching HLA type.

TCRdb fed the reads into MiXCR, producing one record per CDR3 protein. The sample holds some 940,000 distinct CDR3 sequences, around 32% seen once. This CDR3 spans 12 amino acids. The ends were cut back, 2 bases at V and 7 bases at J, with 11 bases in the middle. Germline CDR1 SQVTM, CDR2 ANQGSEA. A few counts support this clonotype. As yet, its antigen is unknown. The chain carries TRBV29-1 and TRBJ1-1; possible D gene TRBD1, 6 bases. The sequencing here drew on cultured CD8+ T cells from PBMCs, taken from culture after CMV antigen stimulation. The source of this sequence is a human donor in good health (CMV status not recorded). Some clones in this sample may be carry-over from other donors' samples. CDR3 sequence (DNA): TGCAGCGTTGAACTTCGGGACAATGAAGCTTTCTTT. It translates to CSVELRDNEAFF. The variable domain in full, with the rest retrieved from reference TRBV29-1 and TRBJ1-1, is SAVISQKPSRDICQRGTSLTIQCQVDSQVTMMFWYRQQPGQSLTLIATANQGSEATYESGFVIDKFPISRPNLTFSTLTVSNMSPEDSSIYLCSVELRDNEAFFGQGTRLTVV.